This T cell receptor beta chain was sequenced for a study of T-cell memory formation after mild COVID-19. The CDR3 has 13 residues. V gave up 7 bases and J gave up 4 bases; unmatched junction bases: 6. This clonotype has just a few counts. TCRdb re-analysed the 5' RACE reads in MiXCR, keeping a single row per CDR3 protein. The sample holds hundreds of thousands of distinct CDR3 sequences, 12% to 15% seen once. The chain recombines TRBV12-3 or TRBV12-4 with TRBJ2-7, with TRBD1 matching 8 bases. The sample consisted of PBMCs or a T cell subset sorted from them (not recorded which). This receptor was obtained from a man younger than 35 who had mild COVID-19 (a few samples of this study predate the infection). Cell type and time point are not known. The CDR3 here is CASTQRQGYEQYV. The CDR3 bases are TGTGCCAGCACCCAGAGACAGGGGTACGAGCAGTACGTC.